This T cell receptor (beta chain) came from a study of shared clonotypes between healthy human individuals. CDR1 and CDR2 from the germline V gene are SQVTM and ANQGSEA. V was cut by 4 bases and J by 5 bases, with 17 bases left in between. The CDR3 spans 14 residues. Study results and caveats: Limitation of the genetic and exposure-history diversity represented came from the few donors. Blood was the only sampled material, and tissue repertoires likely differ. Sharing across four donors was seen in 4% to 6.5% of naive CD4 clonotypes.

In replicate PCRs of sorted subsets, about 220 ng DNA, approximately 28,000 T cell genomes, was used. Here immunoSEQ multiplex PCR was the method, and the copy in TCRdb shows in-frame clones only, minus some. The sample contains fewer than 3 million clones, just under 95% of which appear only once. About this clone: Its antigen is unknown.

This sequence joins TRBV29-1 and TRBJ1-1; tentative D call: TRBD1 (5 bases). Material: naive CD4+ T cells from PBMCs. Subset reported: CD45RA+ positively selected. The clonotype originates from a man aged 18 to 29 in good health. Some clones in this sample may be carry-over from other donors' samples. This CDR3 reads CSVGAGGDGTEAFF. The CDR3 DNA reads TGCAGCGTTGGGGCCGGAGGGGATGGGACTGAAGCTTTCTTT.